A single sample gave rise to the 10 T cell receptor beta chains below, sequenced in a study of T cells in narcolepsy. Libraries were prepared by immunoSEQ multiplex PCR; TCRdb keeps only in-frame clonotypes and omits some of them. The sample shows roughly 32,000 clones, 80% to 90% of them seen only once. The sample consisted of CD45RA- memory CD4+ T cells from PBMCs. The receptors shown here come from a human donor with narcolepsy.

The J gene is TRBJ2-7, the V gene TRBV6-5, with 9 bases lining up with TRBD1. J lost 6 bases, V lost 6 bases, and 12 bases had no gene match. The CDR3 totals 15 residues. The germline V gene encodes CDR1 MNHEY and CDR2 SVGAGI. CDR3 sequence (DNA): TGTGCCAGCAGGAAGCCCGGGACAGGGATCTCCGAGCAGTACTTC. The encoded protein is CASRKPGTGISEQYF.

The chain recombines TRBV28 with TRBJ2-4, with D perhaps matching TRBD2 (6 bases). V was clipped by 1 base and J by 0 bases, with 10 bases between them. Germline loops: CDR1 MDHEN, CDR2 SYDVKM. This CDR3 has 16 amino acids. The CDR3 reads CASSLYQGLAKNIQYF. In DNA form, the CDR3 reads TGTGCCAGCAGTTTATATCAGGGACTAGCCAAAAACATTCAGTACTTC.

In this sample, this clone turned up once. The chain joins TRBV5-4 to TRBJ1-1; D uncertain. CDR1 is SGHNT, CDR2 YYREEE, per germline (reference sequence). Trimming shortened V by 0 bases and J by 8 bases, and 5 bases separated the two germline ends. The CDR3 consists of 11 residues. CDR3 residues: CASSLEQEAFF. CDR3 nucleotide sequence: TGTGCCAGCAGCTTGGAACAGGAAGCTTTCTTT.

The chain employs TRBV30 and TRBJ1-6; D call uncertain. The CDR3 covers 13 residues. V lost 2 bases and J 8 bases, leaving 10 bases between the germline ends. The germline CDR1 and CDR2 sequences are GTSNPN and SVGIG (reference sequence). The CDR3 here is CAWSLDEDSPLHF. The CDR3 DNA follows: TGTGCCTGGAGTTTGGATGAGGATTCACCCCTCCACTTT. The complete variable domain, with remaining parts taken from reference TRBV30 and TRBJ1-6, reads SQTIHQWPATLVQPVGSPLSLECTVEGTSNPNLYWYRQAAGRGLQLLFYSVGIGQISSEVPQNLSASRPQDRQFILSSKKLLLSDSGFYLCAWSLDEDSPLHFGNGTRLTVT.

The chain is built from TRBV30 and TRBJ2-2; D is unresolved. Germline V gene data show CDR1 as GTSNPN and CDR2 as SVGIG (reference sequence). Trimming cost V 5 bases and J 2 bases, with 15 bases left between them. The CDR3 has 15 amino acids. The CDR3 bases are TGTGCCTGGGGGCCTCCGGACCGTAACACCGGGGAGCTGTTTTTT. This translates into CAWGPPDRNTGELFF.

This clone was counted a few times. The chain uses TRBV6-1 and TRBJ2-7, with 9 bases fitting TRBD1. Germline lookup yields CDR1 MNHNS and CDR2 SASEGT. V shed 6 bases, J shed 5 bases, and the junction held 11 bases outside the gene matches. The CDR3 spans 15 residues. This CDR3 is CASSPRDRVNHEQYF. DNA of the CDR3: TGTGCCAGCAGCCCCCGGGACAGGGTCAACCACGAGCAGTACTTC.

The chain combines TRBV5-1 with TRBJ1-3, with D perhaps matching TRBD1 (6 bases). Deletions cut 0 bases from V and 1 base from J, with 8 bases between. Germline assignment: CDR1 SGHRS and CDR2 YFSETQ. There are 15 residues in the CDR3. CDR3 sequence (DNA): TGCGCCAGCAGCTTGGAGGGACAATCTGGAAACACCATATATTTT. It encodes CASSLEGQSGNTIYF.

V and J are TRBV7-3 and TRBJ2-1; D uncertain. This CDR3 region has 16 residues. Trimming removed 2 bases at V and 6 bases at J, with 17 bases between. The V gene's germline CDR1 is SGHTA and CDR2 FQGTGA. CDR3 bases: TGTGCCAGCAGCTTACAGCCCGTGGCAATATTCAATGAGCAGTTCTTC. Its protein product is CASSLQPVAIFNEQFF.

This chain connects TRBV5-6 to TRBJ2-2; D call uncertain. This CDR3 is 15 amino acids long. Germline V gene lookup returns CDR1 SGHDT and CDR2 YYEEEE. V shed 4 bases and J shed 3 bases, with 13 bases lying between them. This CDR3 reads CASSRTGPHTGELFF. The CDR3 DNA follows: TGTGCCAGCAGCCGGACCGGGCCCCACACCGGGGAGCTGTTTTTT.

V and J are TRBV5-1 and TRBJ2-3, with 7 bases identical to TRBD1. Trimming cost V 2 bases and J 2 bases; bases outside gene matches: 8. The CDR3 loop spans 16 amino acids. Germline V gene lookup returns CDR1 SGHRS and CDR2 YFSETQ. This CDR3 is CASSFNRGSITDTQYF. The CDR3 DNA follows: TGCGCCAGCAGCTTTAACAGGGGATCCATCACAGATACGCAGTATTTT.